This passage covers 22 T cell receptor beta chains from one sample sequenced in a study of molecular identifiers for immune sequencing clone quantification. One entry per CDR3 protein results from TCRdb running MiXCR on the PCR reads. The table lists some 59,000 distinct CDR3 sequences, about 23% of them singletons. The sequenced sample was naive CD8+ T cells from blood, with Jurkat cell RNA spiked in. Subset: FACS-sorted CD8+CD4-CCR7+CD45RA+ naive T cells. The receptor set was obtained from a human donor in good health. Some libraries in this study had Jurkat cell RNA spiked in.

Worth noting for this clonotype: Just one base apart from a much larger clone, this may be a read error. The chain links TRBV21-1 to TRBJ1-5. TRBV21-1 is classified as a pseudogene. The CDR3 spans 14 residues. As DNA, the CDR3 is TGTGCCCGCAGCAAAGTCGGCGGCAATCAGCCCCAGCATTTT. Encoded protein: CARSKVGGNQPQHF.

This clonotype was picked up many times. This chain links TRBV19 with TRBJ2-1; a possible D gene is TRBD1 (6 bases). V was cut by 5 bases and J by 2 bases, with 10 bases left in between. The germline V gene encodes CDR1 LNHDA and CDR2 SQIVND (reference sequence). CDR3 length: 14 residues. Here the CDR3 DNA reads TGTGCCAGTAGTGGTCAGGGGCCCTACAATGAGCAGTTCTTC. Protein: CASSGQGPYNEQFF.

This clonotype was detected a few times. V is TRBV19 and J is TRBJ2-1; D not resolved. CDR1 LNHDA and CDR2 SQIVND come from the germline V gene (reference sequence). This CDR3 has 14 residues. Trimming took 3 bases from V and 8 from J, leaving 14 bases between them. CDR3 coding DNA: TGTGCCAGTAGTATCCTCGAGGCGCCCGATGAGCAGTTCTTC. Amino acid sequence: CASSILEAPDEQFF.

As regards this clonotype: Given a much more abundant clone one base away, this may be a read error. The conserved phenylalanine or tryptophan normally closing the CDR3 is absent here, so this likely arose from a read error. V and J are TRBV20-1 and TRBJ2-7; D is undetermined. The germline V gene encodes CDR1 DFQATT and CDR2 SNEGSKA (reference sequence). The V end lost 0 bases, the J end lost 4 bases, and 16 bases lay between the germline ends. The CDR3 has 15 residues. CDR3 sequence: CSARDLGQNVYEQYL. CDR3 DNA sequence: TGCAGTGCTAGAGATCTCGGGCAGAATGTATACGAGCAGTACCTC.

This clonotype was seen many times. V is TRBV5-4 and J is TRBJ2-7; D is unclear. Trimming shortened V by 1 base and J by 2 bases, and 10 bases separated the two germline ends. CDR3 length: 14 amino acids. Per germline, CDR1 SGHNT and CDR2 YYREEE (reference sequence). CDR3 DNA: TGTGCCAGCAGCTTGCGAGACTTGCCCTACGAGCAGTACTTC. Protein product: CASSLRDLPYEQYF.

This clonotype was seen many times. V gene TRBV6-2 or TRBV6-3 combines with J gene TRBJ1-1; D ambiguous. The length of the CDR3 is 11 residues. Trimming shortened V by 8 bases and J by 4 bases, and 8 bases separated the two germline ends. Germline CDR1 and CDR2: MNHEY and SVGEGT. The CDR3 spells CASVLGTEAFF. The CDR3, as DNA: TGTGCCAGCGTCTTGGGCACTGAAGCTTTCTTT.

This clonotype has ten or more counts. The chain uses TRBV6-5 and TRBJ1-1; perhaps TRBD1 as D (5 bases). This CDR3 is 14 amino acids long. Trimming shortened V by 2 bases and J by 4 bases, and 11 bases separated the two germline ends. Germline values: CDR1 MNHEY, CDR2 SVGAGI. The CDR3 here is CASSYGAGFTEAFF. The CDR3 nucleotides read TGTGCCAGCAGTTACGGGGCGGGGTTCACTGAAGCTTTCTTT.

This clonotype was counted many times. This chain links TRBV5-6 with TRBJ1-1; D perhaps matches TRBD1 (6 bases). Trimming shortened V by 0 bases and J by 0 bases, and 9 bases separated the two germline ends. This CDR3 is built from 15 residues. Germline values: CDR1 SGHDT, CDR2 YYEEEE. CDR3 residues: CASSLAGTMNTEAFF. In DNA, the CDR3 is TGTGCCAGCAGCTTGGCGGGGACAATGAACACTGAAGCTTTCTTT.

This clonotype was detected many times. V usage is TRBV20-1 and J usage is TRBJ2-7; D not resolved. This CDR3 has 12 residues. CDR1 is DFQATT, CDR2 SNEGSKA, per germline (reference sequence). V dropped 0 bases and J dropped 3 bases, with 6 bases sitting between them. This CDR3 is CSARDESYEQYF. The CDR3, as DNA: TGCAGTGCTAGAGATGAGAGCTACGAGCAGTACTTC.

Comments on this clonotype: The germline gene is not matched at one end of the junction; a read error may be the cause. The chain uses TRBV27 and TRBJ1-1, with D hard to call. The CDR3 runs 15 residues. Germline assignment: CDR1 MNHEY and CDR2 SMNVEV (reference sequence). The CDR3 nucleotides read TGTGTCAGCAGTTCGCCCGTAGCGATGAACACTGAAGCTTTCTTT. It specifies CVSSSPVAMNTEAFF.

The table lists this clonotype with many counts. The V call is TRBV5-8, the J call TRBJ2-5, with TRBD2 matching over 13 bases. There are 15 residues in the CDR3. V was pared by 2 bases and J by 4 bases, with 2 bases of the junction left unmatched. In germline, CDR1 is SGHTS, CDR2 YDEGEE. CDR3 loop: CASSFGTSGAETQYF. The CDR3 DNA reads TGTGCCAGCAGCTTCGGGACTAGCGGGGCAGAGACCCAGTACTTC.

Of note for this clonotype: Being one base from a much bigger clone, this may be a read error. This chain links TRBV4-3 with TRBJ2-1; D is perhaps TRBD1 or TRBD2 (5 bases each). CDR3 size: 15 residues. The germline V gene encodes CDR1 LGHNA and CDR2 YSLEER. V was shortened by 4 bases and J by 8 bases, with 18 bases between the two germline ends. CDR3 DNA sequence: TGCGCCAGCAGCCCTAGTGTAGGAGGCAGGGATGAGCAGTTCTTC. It is translated as CASSPSVGGRDEQFF.

A remark on this clonotype: This could be a read error, since a much larger clone is one nucleotide away. The genes are TRBV18 and TRBJ2-5; D tentatively reads TRBD1 or TRBD2 (6 bases each). The CDR3 length is 16 residues. V shed 1 base and J shed 9 bases, with 21 bases lying between them. CDR1 and CDR2 (germline): KGHSH, LQKENI. The CDR3 DNA is TGTGCCAGCTCACCACGGCAGGGGCTAGCGAGGGAGTCCCAGTACTTC. It is translated as CASSPRQGLARESQYF.

On this clonotype itself: A much bigger clone sits one base away, suggesting this may be a read error. The chain couples TRBV24-1 to TRBJ2-1; D perhaps matches TRBD2 (6 bases). Germline lookup yields CDR1 KGHDR and CDR2 SFDVKD. This CDR3 is built from 14 residues. CDR3 loop: CATSPTSNYNGQFF. The CDR3 nucleotides read TGTGCCACCAGCCCTACTAGCAACTACAATGGGCAGTTCTTC.

On this clonotype itself: This clone may be a read error of a much larger clone one base away. The conserved final phenylalanine or tryptophan is absent from the CDR3, which likely points to a read error. This chain joins TRBV27 and TRBJ1-1, with D uncertain. Deletions cut 5 bases from V and 5 bases from J, with 12 bases between. This CDR3 has 13 residues. Germline values: CDR1 MNHEY, CDR2 SMNVEV (reference sequence). In DNA, the CDR3 is TGTGCCAGCAGTCCCCTTGGCGATACTGAAGCTTTCGTT. This gives the protein CASSPLGDTEAFV.

There are many counts of this clonotype. V usage is TRBV4-3 and J usage is TRBJ1-2, with D hard to call. This CDR3 has 15 amino acids. Germline V lookup: CDR1 LGHNA, CDR2 YSLEER. V was trimmed by 1 base and J by 2 bases, leaving 11 bases between them. The CDR3, as DNA: TGCGCCAGCAGCCAAGGTCCCAGAGACAACTATGGCTACACCTTC. As protein: CASSQGPRDNYGYTF.

This chain joins TRBV7-9 and TRBJ2-3; D call uncertain. V lost 5 bases to trimming and J lost 4 bases, with 16 bases between them. CDR3 length equals 15 residues. Germline loops: CDR1 SEHNR, CDR2 FQNEAQ (reference sequence). The CDR3 DNA is TGTGCCAGCAGCCCCGACTCCACCCGTGCAGATACGCAGTATTTT. This codes for CASSPDSTRADTQYF.

Remarks on this clonotype: Just one base apart from a much larger clone, this may be a read error. The J gene is TRBJ2-3, the V gene TRBV29-1; perhaps TRBD1 as D (5 bases). Per the germline V gene, CDR1 is SQVTM and CDR2 is ANQGSEA. The CDR3 consists of 14 residues. CDR3 residues: CSTSPLRSTGTQYF. The CDR3 DNA follows: TGCAGCACGTCCCCGCTTCGGAGCACAGGTACGCAGTATTTT.

The chain has TRBV5-1 and TRBJ2-7; tentatively, D is TRBD1 (6 bases). CDR3 length equals 16 residues. Per germline, CDR1 SGHRS and CDR2 YFSETQ. V lost 0 bases and J 6 bases, leaving 19 bases between the germline ends. The CDR3 loop is CASSLALGAPFFEQYF. The CDR3 coding sequence is TGCGCCAGCAGCTTGGCCCTGGGGGCGCCGTTTTTCGAGCAGTACTTC.

The sample holds many counts of this clonotype. Germline and junction disagree at one end, which may indicate a read error. CDR3 sequence: CAWSVIKSDLQHF. In DNA form, the CDR3 reads TGTGCCTGGAGTGTAATCAAGTCAGACCTTCAGCACTTC. This chain joins TRBV30 and TRBJ2-7, with D unclear. Looked up from germline, CDR1 is GTSNPN and CDR2 is SVGIG (reference sequence). The CDR3 is 13 residues long.

Only a few counts were recorded for this clonotype. The chain carries TRBV9 and TRBJ1-4; D is perhaps TRBD1 (6 bases). The CDR3 contains 15 residues. CDR1 and CDR2 from the germline V gene are SGDLS and YYNGEE. The ends were cut back, 3 bases at V and 3 bases at J, with 12 bases in the middle. As DNA, the CDR3 is TGTGCCAGCAGCGCGACGGGGGCAGCTAATGAAAAACTGTTTTTT. Amino acid sequence: CASSATGAANEKLFF.

In regard to this clonotype: At one boundary the junction diverges from the germline segment, which might be a read error. V and J are TRBV7-8 and TRBJ1-6, with 12 nucleotides matching TRBD1. Germline CDR1 is SGHVS and CDR2 is FQNEAQ. The CDR3 length is 19 residues. The CDR3 here is CASSHRDRGLRTYNTPLHF. As DNA, the CDR3 is TGTGCCAGCAGCCACCGGGACAGGGGGCTCCGAACCTATAATACACCCCTCCACTTT.